These 12 T cell receptor beta chains originate from one sample sequenced in a study of regulatory T cells in long-lasting Graves disease. Arm-PCR of CDR3 regions and iRepertoire HTBI primers were the basis on which TCR beta libraries were built. TCRdb reprocessed the multiplex PCR reads via MiXCR and lists one record per CDR3 protein. The sample lists around 510,000 distinct CDR3 sequences, under 25% seen once, with over 7.5% in the top ten. The time point here: persistent/refractory GD, antithyroid drugs over 5 years with positive TRAb. The TCR library was prepared using RNA isolated from PBMCs. Specimen: peripheral blood mononuclear cells (PBMCs), collected when the disease was refractory, from a patient treated with antithyroid drugs. The source is a female donor with Graves disease.

The V and J genes are TRBV12-3 or TRBV12-4 and TRBJ2-5, with D possibly being TRBD1 (5 bases). This CDR3 is 14 amino acids long. V was cut by 7 bases and J by 5 bases, with 17 bases left in between. The CDR3 loop reads CASTPIRGGETQYF. CDR3 nucleotide sequence: TGTGCCAGCACCCCCATTAGGGGTGGGGAGACCCAGTACTTC.

The V call is TRBV27, the J call TRBJ2-3; no clear D gene. CDR1 MNHEY and CDR2 SMNVEV come from the germline V gene (reference sequence). V lost 2 bases and J 0 bases, leaving 12 bases between the germline ends. The CDR3 is made up of 16 amino acids. The CDR3 nucleotides are TGTGCCAGCAGTTTAGATGGTCTCGTCAGCACAGATACGCAGTATTTT. It yields the protein CASSLDGLVSTDTQYF.

This clonotype was recorded at least ten times. The chain is built from TRBV13 and TRBJ2-5; D possibly corresponds to TRBD1 (8 bases). Germline V gene lookup returns CDR1 PRHDT and CDR2 FYEKMQ (reference sequence). V was clipped by 10 bases and J by 5 bases, with 14 bases between them. This CDR3 has 12 amino acids. The DNA of the CDR3 is TGTGCCACCGGACAGGGAGGGGAGACCCAGTACTTC. Amino acid sequence: CATGQGGETQYF.

In this sample, this clonotype turned up many times. The CDR3, as DNA: TGTGCCAGCACCTTGGGGCAGGGAAGGACTGAAGCTTTCTTT. Protein: CASTLGQGRTEAFF. This chain links TRBV12-3 or TRBV12-4 with TRBJ1-1; D perhaps matches TRBD1 (5 bases). The V and J ends lost 7 bases and 5 bases respectively, with 17 bases between them. The CDR3 contains 14 residues.

The rearrangement links TRBV5-1 to TRBJ2-7, with D perhaps matching TRBD1 (5 bases). The CDR3 covers 12 residues. Trimming took off 2 bases at V and 6 bases at J, with 9 bases between the two ends. Looked up from germline, CDR1 is SGHRS and CDR2 is YFSETQ. CDR3 protein: CASSFRESEQYF. The CDR3, as DNA: TGCGCCAGCAGCTTCAGGGAAAGCGAGCAGTACTTC.

V gene TRBV28 combines with J gene TRBJ1-6; 7 bases agree with TRBD1. There are 14 residues in the CDR3. Trimming removed 4 bases from V and 8 bases from J; junction bases left unmatched: 5. The germline V gene has CDR1 MDHEN and CDR2 SYDVKM. The CDR3 nucleotides read TGTGCCAGCAGTTACAGGGGTCTTGATTCACCCCTCCACTTT. Its translation is CASSYRGLDSPLHF.

V is TRBV29-1 and J is TRBJ2-7, with D tentatively TRBD1 (5 bases). V lost 2 bases and J lost 3, with 14 bases in between. The germline V gene has CDR1 SQVTM and CDR2 ANQGSEA. CDR3 length: 14 amino acids. In DNA, the CDR3 is TGCAGCGTTGAACTTGGGGCCGGTAACTACGAGCAGTACTTC. Protein: CSVELGAGNYEQYF.

Only a few counts were recorded for this clonotype. At one of its ends the junction is not consistent with the germline gene, which may arise from a read error. V and J are TRBV7-9 and TRBJ1-2; a possible D gene is TRBD1 (5 bases). This CDR3 comprises 17 residues. Germline V gene data show CDR1 as SEHNR and CDR2 as FQNEAQ (reference sequence). The CDR3 nucleotides read TGTGTCAGCAGCTTAGACCCAACAGACAGTGTTAACTATGGCTACACCTTC. This translates into CVSSLDPTDSVNYGYTF.

As concerns this clonotype: Since a much larger clone is just one base distant, this may be a read error. The chain joins TRBV6-2 or TRBV6-3 to TRBJ2-7; D perhaps matches TRBD2 (7 bases). V lost 8 bases, J lost 2 bases, and 16 bases lay in between. The germline V gene encodes CDR1 MNHEY and CDR2 SVGEGT. The CDR3 contains 14 residues. The CDR3 DNA reads TGTGCCAGCGCGGGGGCTAGCGTGACCTACGAGCAGTACTTC. This gives the protein CASAGASVTYEQYF.

This clonotype was counted a few times. The chain recombines TRBV5-1 with TRBJ2-6; tentative D call: TRBD1 (6 bases). V lost 0 bases and J 3 bases, leaving 10 bases between the germline ends. There are 16 residues in the CDR3. Per germline, CDR1 SGHRS and CDR2 YFSETQ. The chain's CDR3 is CASSLVGAYGANVLTF. The DNA for the CDR3 is TGCGCCAGCAGCTTGGTGGGGGCTTATGGGGCCAACGTCCTGACTTTC.

The V and J genes are TRBV7-9 and TRBJ2-7; 8 bases are a match to TRBD2. The CDR3 loop spans 14 amino acids. V shed 1 base and J 8 bases; nucleotides not matched to a gene: 7. Per germline, CDR1 SEHNR and CDR2 FQNEAQ (reference sequence). The CDR3 nucleotides read TGTGCCAGCAGCTTAGGGACTAGCTCTTCCAAGCAGTACTTC. Encoded protein: CASSLGTSSSKQYF.

This clonotype was seen at least ten times. The chain has TRBV2 and TRBJ2-7, with D maybe TRBD2 (5 bases). Looked up from germline, CDR1 is SNHLY and CDR2 is FYNNEI. The CDR3 is made up of 15 amino acids. V dropped 6 bases and J dropped 0 bases, with 15 bases sitting between them. The CDR3 protein is CASRAGLLDSYEQYF. DNA of the CDR3: TGTGCCAGCAGGGCGGGCCTCCTCGACTCCTACGAGCAGTACTTC.